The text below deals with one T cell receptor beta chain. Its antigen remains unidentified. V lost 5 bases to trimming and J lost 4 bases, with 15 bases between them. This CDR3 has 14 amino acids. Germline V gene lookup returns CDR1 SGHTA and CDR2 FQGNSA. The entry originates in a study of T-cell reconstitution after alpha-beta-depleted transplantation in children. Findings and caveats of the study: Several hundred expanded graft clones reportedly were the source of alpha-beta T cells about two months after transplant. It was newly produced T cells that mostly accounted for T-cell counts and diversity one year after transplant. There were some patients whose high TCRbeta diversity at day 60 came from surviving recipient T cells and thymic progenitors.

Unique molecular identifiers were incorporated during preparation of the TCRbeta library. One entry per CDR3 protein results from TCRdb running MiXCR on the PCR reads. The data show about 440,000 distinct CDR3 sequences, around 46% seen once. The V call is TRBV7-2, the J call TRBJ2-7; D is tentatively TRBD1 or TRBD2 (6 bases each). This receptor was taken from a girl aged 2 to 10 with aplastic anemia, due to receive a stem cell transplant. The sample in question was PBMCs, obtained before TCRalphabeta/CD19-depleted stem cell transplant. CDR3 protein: CASSRDSGQYEQYF. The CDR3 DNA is TGTGCCAGCAGCCGGGACTCCGGACAGTACGAGCAGTACTTC.